This T cell receptor beta chain was captured by sequencing in a study of cytomegalovirus exposure and HLA in healthy donors (dated by TCRdb to the late 2010s). Regarding the study in general: In an earlier analysis of about 560 of the donors, 276 Gb of sequence data and roughly 100 million unique TCR beta sequences from about 179 million T cells were reported. A later genetic analysis used genome-wide SNP genotypes for about 65% of the 666 donors, treating that subset as a discovery cohort. Roughly 5 DR-DQ haplotypes were handled as single units for association and clustering, since linkage in the cohort was strong. Roughly 320 gigabases of sequencing data and roughly 80 million unique TCR sequences made up an early release that covered approximately 620 HLA-typed donors. To predict cytomegalovirus infection status, the study combined high-throughput TCR immunosequencing, statistical association of individual TCRs with disease status, and machine learning. A later analysis re-examined previously published TCR beta repertoires from just over 650 donors and added high-resolution HLA genotyping to investigate patterns of TCR occurrence. An earlier analysis of roughly 580 of the donors used high-throughput TCR beta sequencing to judge whether each TCR beta V gene segment behaved as functional or pseudogenic. The study aimed to test whether signatures of past pathogen exposure could be identified by cataloging public T cell receptors. Alongside the repertoire data, information on donor age, sex, ethnicity and CMV serostatus was compiled. Using immunosequencing, the study profiled T cell repertoires from around 680 subjects and related those repertoires to cytomegalovirus serostatus. Of the approximately 400 genotyped donors, approximately 83% fell in the genetic ancestry cluster associated with self-reported Caucasian donors. HLA typing included class I and class II loci at four-digit resolution. The number of donors typed differed by locus, with roughly 620-640 for A, B, C, DRB1 and DQB1, approximately 500 for DQA1, some 570 for DPA1, and some 470 for DPB1. Every discovery cohort repertoire had been produced on one sequencing platform. Along with the approximately 700-subject first cohort, a separate validation cohort of over a hundred different subjects was used. Rather than drawing on any new phenotypic data, the later analysis identified candidate immune exposures from TCR beta sequences and the way those sequences occurred across donors. On average, roughly 250,000 unique TCR beta nucleotide sequences were sequenced per donor among some 430 genotyped donors of the cohort, with approximately 18% of those sequences being non-productive. Overall results and qualifications from the work: According to a later genetic analysis, donors in an Asian-associated ancestry cluster had fewer N-insertions in productive TCRs than the approximately 670-donor mean. Roughly 17 rarely observed V segments, including chromosome 9 orphons, were excluded from the earlier analysis of a few hundred of the donors because counts were too low. The study gave a list of about 170 TCR beta chains associated with cytomegalovirus. In vitro tests confirmed that a few of the cytomegalovirus-associated TCR beta chains recognize cytomegalovirus antigens. In an earlier analysis of about 550 of the donors, most TCR beta V segments were observed in productive rearrangements about 87% or about 30% of the time, broadly matching IMGT annotations. V-gene and J-gene trimming of TCR beta chains was associated with a missense DCLRE1C variant in a later genetic analysis, and the association was replicated in an independent cohort. A later analysis found that HLA-associated TCR beta chains were more clonally expanded and had lower generation probabilities than equally common non-associated chains. It was suggested by the authors that the approach could potentially be generalized to other disease states and immunological phenotypes. Roughly uniform sequencing depth across donors was assumed in presence/absence analyses, although this assumption may not hold. Cytomegalovirus status was reported to be diagnosed by the classifier with high specificity and sensitivity in both the original and validation cohorts. Strong co-occurrence of HLA alleles, especially DR and DQ, made assigning TCR associations to individual alleles difficult. Most TCR sequences were seen in very few donors, while some public TCRs were found in many individuals. At a false discovery rate of 0.05, a later analysis linked around 17,000 TCR beta sequences to specific HLA alleles. A further reported finding was that TCR beta sequences accurately predicted the HLA-A and HLA-B alleles for most subjects in the first cohort. Most CMV-associated TCR beta chains appeared to be HLA-restricted in a later analysis, and the HLA associations seemed to be driven largely by CMV exposure. In this cohort, only TCR beta chains were sequenced, and detectable features were limited by the absence of alpha or paired-chain data. Because the 87-base-pair reads could not distinguish some IMGT-functional V segments, including TRBV6-2 and TRBV6-3, those segments were excluded. Correlated functional status among segregating V segments might be attributable to linkage disequilibrium, but an unknown experimental factor could not be ruled out. CMV serostatus was the only immune exposure information available for the cohort. HLA typing was unavailable for some donors at each locus, so association tests used only the typed subset. A cluster of highly shared sequence variants was judged likely to represent a technical artifact of the sequencing pipeline. A later analysis found that TCR association rates varied across HLA loci, with DRB1 alleles showing the most associated TCRs and HLA-C alleles the fewest. A later analysis reported that several top co-occurrence clusters appeared linked to parvovirus B19, influenza, CMV and Epstein-Barr virus.

The cohort consisted of 666 healthy bone marrow donors. At the time of sampling, every cohort member was nominally healthy, though immune exposures that went unrecorded were likely present. The donor tested CMV seropositive and was one of the 289 seropositive cohort members. Every donor gave a peripheral blood sample, and the peripheral blood mononuclear cells from that sample were used for TCR beta sequencing. Genomic DNA was extracted from the blood cell samples with the Qiagen DNeasy Blood Extraction Kit. The library was produced with the immunoSEQ multiplex PCR assay. The multiplex PCR relied on a mix of 60 forward primers for TCR Vbeta segments and 13 reverse primers for TCR Jbeta segments. A multiplex PCR assay on genomic DNA amplified the CDR3 region of rearranged TCR beta genes. The amplified TCR beta libraries were sequenced on the Illumina HiSeq System as 87-base-pair reads. The published analysis was carried out like this. A later analysis counted approximately 74 million unique TCR beta chains across the approximately 700 repertoires, and roughly 9.9 million of these chains were shared by at least two donors. A nearest-neighbor algorithm error-corrected the raw reads and collapsed the reads into unique sequences, merging closely related sequences to remove PCR and sequencing errors. Alignment of CDR3 sequences to IMGT reference sequences was used to assign V, D and J gene segments. For a sequence to be retained, at least a six-nucleotide match to both a V gene segment and a J gene segment was required. Rearrangements were called productive when the CDR3 lacked stop codons and stayed in frame with V and J; all others were non-productive. Following IMGT convention, CDR3 was defined as the stretch from the second conserved V-encoded cysteine up to the conserved J-encoded phenylalanine. Sequences without an unambiguous match to a single V gene segment were excluded from the earlier analysis of several hundred of the donors. In an earlier analysis of 587 of the donors, V segments were called functional above 56.7% productive rearrangements and were called segregating when the between-donor standard deviation exceeded 5%. To diagnose cytomegalovirus status from the catalog of TCR beta chain sequences, a statistical classification framework was built. V and J gene assignment, in a later analysis, came from comparing TCR nucleotide sequences with IMGT/GENE-DB human TR gene sequences. The TCRdist pipeline was used in a later analysis to assign CDR3 sequences and most-parsimonious VDJ recombination scenarios. In a later analysis, each TCR beta chain was defined by its CDR3 amino acid sequence together with its V-gene family, and reads lacking a unique V-gene family were excluded. In a later analysis, several hundred highly shared, low-generation-probability nucleotide sequences were removed to address suspected cross-contamination and a sequencing artifact. For each public chain, a later analysis derived a clonal expansion index from normalized ranks of inferred template counts within each repertoire. In a later analysis, generation probabilities were computed using a VDJ recombination model fitted to out-of-frame rearrangements, and the results were checked against IGoR. A later analysis scored TCR-TCR, TCR-HLA and TCR-CMV co-occurrence with hypergeometric tests, applying a repertoire-size bias correction to TCR pairs. In a later analysis, false discovery rates were estimated by permuting HLA or CMV assignments 20 times. A later analysis grouped co-occurring TCRs with DBSCAN, adding TCRdist sequence similarity when clustering within HLA-allele-positive subsets. For co-occurrence clustering, repertoires with fewer than 30,000 or more than 120,000 public chains were excluded, along with several repertoires with anomalous nucleotide sharing. TCRdb obtained this table from immuneACCESS and retained in-frame rearrangements with V and J assigned. These tables miss some clones; where compared with another copy, unresolved V genes account for less than half of the shortfall, and the remainder is unexplained. V, J and clone size reflect that table, while D and trimming were determined from the DNA. The sample table contains 150,000 to 200,000 clones; only one count was recorded for approximately 85% of them. The ten largest clones add up to about 4.9% of the sample.

A remark on this clone: It lacks a known antigen. Nothing much larger sits one base from this clone, and base qualities are not available.

Counted from cysteine to phenylalanine, this CDR3 has 15 amino acids. Only the CDR3 DNA stays, 45 bases, in frame from base 1. Looking up the germline V gene yields CDR1 SGHVS and CDR2 FNYEAQ. Trimming takes 5 bases off V and 7 bases off J; junction bases not matched to a gene: 7. Input material: PBMCs. The sequence links TRBV7-6 to TRBJ2-1; 11 central nucleotides agree with TRBD2. This receptor was identified in a girl between 10 and 17 years old in good health and CMV-seropositive. The DNA reads as follows: TGTGCCAGCAGCGGTAGCGGGGGGGCAGGGAATGAGCAGTTCTTC. It codes for CASSGSGGAGNEQFF. The CDR3 plus the reference TRBV7-6 and TRBJ2-1 genes for the other parts give the full variable domain: GAGVSQSPRYKVTKRGQDVALRCDPISGHVSLYWYRQALGQGPEFLTYFNYEAQQDKSGLPNDRFSAERPEGSISTLTIQRTEQRDSAMYRCASSGSGGAGNEQFFGPGTRLTVL.